A selection of T cell receptor beta chains follows, all from one sample in a study of T cells in Graves' hyperthyroidism and ophthalmopathy. From the multiplex PCR reads, TCRdb called clonotypes with MiXCR, one entry per CDR3 protein. Of around 690,000 distinct CDR3 sequences listed, more than 20% were seen once; the top ten hold over 30%. The specimen sequenced was blood. The receptors stem from a man aged 25-40 years with Graves' ophthalmopathy. Both conserved end residues are part of each CDR3. A D gene is named only where the DNA matches it firmly. Clone size is not always given. Where it is, it says once, few, many or a class for expanded clones.

d_call: -; v_call: TRBV20-1; clone_size: -; j_call: TRBJ1-2; cdr3_aa: CRTGYYGYTF; cdr3_nt: TGCAGGACAGGATACTATGGCTACACCTTC
d_call: TRBD2; v_call: TRBV11-2; clone_size: few; j_call: TRBJ2-1; cdr3_aa: CASSPALAGAYNEQFF; cdr3_nt: TGTGCCAGCAGCCCAGCTTTAGCGGGAGCCTACAATGAGCAGTTCTTC
d_call: -; v_call: TRBV6-1; clone_size: -; j_call: TRBJ1-5; cdr3_aa: CASMGPGANQPQHF; cdr3_nt: TGTGCCAGCATGGGGCCGGGGGCCAATCAGCCCCAGCATTTT
d_call: -; v_call: TRBV20-1; clone_size: -; j_call: TRBJ1-1; cdr3_aa: CSARDGGRQTEAFF; cdr3_nt: TGCAGTGCTAGAGACGGAGGGCGGCAGACTGAAGCTTTCTTT
d_call: -; v_call: TRBV7-9; clone_size: -; j_call: TRBJ2-7; cdr3_aa: CAIQSPNLTYEQYF; cdr3_nt: TGTGCCATTCAGAGCCCTAACCTAACCTACGAGCAGTACTTC
d_call: -; v_call: TRBV4-3; clone_size: many; j_call: TRBJ1-1; cdr3_aa: CASSQDTGNTEAFF; cdr3_nt: TGCGCCAGCAGCCAAGATACAGGGAACACTGAAGCTTTCTTT
d_call: TRBD2; v_call: TRBV29-1; clone_size: -; j_call: TRBJ2-7; cdr3_aa: CSVRRTSGSEQYF; cdr3_nt: TGCAGCGTTAGGAGGACTAGCGGGAGTGAGCAGTACTTC
d_call: TRBD1; v_call: TRBV6-2/TRBV6-3; clone_size: few; j_call: TRBJ2-7; cdr3_aa: CASSPGQGPTYEQYF; cdr3_nt: TGTGCCAGCAGTCCCGGACAGGGACCTACCTACGAGCAGTACTTC
d_call: TRBD1; v_call: TRBV7-9; clone_size: -; j_call: TRBJ1-2; cdr3_aa: CASSSPGQVDYGYTF; cdr3_nt: TGTGCCAGCAGCTCGCCGGGACAGGTTGACTATGGCTACACCTTC
d_call: TRBD1; v_call: TRBV11-2; clone_size: few; j_call: TRBJ2-7; cdr3_aa: CASSPTGVIPYEQYF; cdr3_nt: TGTGCCAGCAGCCCAACAGGGGTGATCCCCTACGAGCAGTACTTC
d_call: TRBD2; v_call: TRBV7-9; clone_size: -; j_call: TRBJ2-1; cdr3_aa: CASSAELAVYNEQFF; cdr3_nt: TGTGCCAGCAGCGCCGAACTAGCGGTCTACAATGAGCAGTTCTTC
d_call: -; v_call: TRBV5-5; clone_size: -; j_call: TRBJ1-4; cdr3_aa: CASSSGPRGEKLFF; cdr3_nt: TGTGCCAGCAGCTCGGGTCCGAGGGGCGAAAAACTGTTTTTT
d_call: TRBD2; v_call: TRBV12-3/TRBV12-4; clone_size: -; j_call: TRBJ2-7; cdr3_aa: CASSRGRAAAYEQYF; cdr3_nt: TGTGCCAGCAGCCGGGGGAGGGCGGCTGCCTACGAGCAGTACTTC
d_call: -; v_call: TRBV6-2/TRBV6-3; clone_size: many; j_call: TRBJ1-1; cdr3_aa: CATSLDRRNTEAFF; cdr3_nt: TGTGCCACCAGTTTGGACAGAAGGAACACTGAAGCTTTCTTT
d_call: -; v_call: TRBV20-1; clone_size: few; j_call: TRBJ1-5; cdr3_aa: CSASSFTQGYSNQPQHF; cdr3_nt: TGCAGTGCTAGTAGTTTCACGCAGGGTTATAGCAATCAGCCCCAGCATTTT
d_call: -; v_call: TRBV12-3/TRBV12-4; clone_size: -; j_call: TRBJ2-1; cdr3_aa: CASVLDGNEQFF; cdr3_nt: TGTGCCAGCGTCCTAGACGGCAATGAGCAGTTCTTC
d_call: TRBD1; v_call: TRBV7-6; clone_size: -; j_call: TRBJ2-3; cdr3_aa: CASSLGQGGSTDTQYF; cdr3_nt: TGTGCCAGCAGCTTAGGACAGGGGGGAAGCACAGATACGCAGTATTTT
d_call: -; v_call: TRBV6-2/TRBV6-3; clone_size: few; j_call: TRBJ1-5; cdr3_aa: CASSRVQGSQPQHF; cdr3_nt: TGTGCCAGCAGTCGGGTACAGGGTTCTCAGCCCCAGCATTTT
d_call: -; v_call: TRBV27; clone_size: few; j_call: TRBJ2-5; cdr3_aa: CASSPSSSGETQYF; cdr3_nt: TGTGCCAGCAGTCCCTCCTCCTCGGGAGAGACCCAGTACTTC
d_call: TRBD1; v_call: TRBV27; clone_size: -; j_call: TRBJ1-2; cdr3_aa: CASRSTGSTF; cdr3_nt: TGTGCCAGCAGGTCGACAGGGTCGACCTTC
d_call: -; v_call: TRBV7-9; clone_size: -; j_call: TRBJ2-1; cdr3_aa: CAIARTDNEQFF; cdr3_nt: TGTGCCATCGCGCGGACAGACAATGAGCAGTTCTTC
d_call: -; v_call: TRBV7-2; clone_size: few; j_call: TRBJ2-7; cdr3_aa: CASSAAVGRGTYEQYF; cdr3_nt: TGTGCCAGCAGCGCCGCGGTTGGTCGGGGGACCTACGAGCAGTACTTC
d_call: TRBD1; v_call: TRBV12-3/TRBV12-4; clone_size: many; j_call: TRBJ2-1; cdr3_aa: CASSLGQGAPNEQFF; cdr3_nt: TGTGCCAGCAGTTTAGGGCAGGGGGCCCCCAATGAGCAGTTCTTC
d_call: TRBD1; v_call: TRBV18; clone_size: few; j_call: TRBJ2-1; cdr3_aa: CASSPYPGQGATNEQFF; cdr3_nt: TGTGCCAGCTCACCCTACCCGGGACAGGGTGCTACGAATGAGCAGTTCTTC
d_call: TRBD2; v_call: TRBV18; clone_size: few; j_call: TRBJ2-1; cdr3_aa: CASSPPAGVNEQFF; cdr3_nt: TGTGCCAGCTCACCGCCCGCGGGAGTCAATGAGCAGTTCTTC
d_call: -; v_call: TRBV28; clone_size: many; j_call: TRBJ2-1; cdr3_aa: CASTAGRTYNEQFF; cdr3_nt: TGTGCCAGCACAGCGGGCAGGACCTACAATGAGCAGTTCTTC
d_call: TRBD1; v_call: TRBV18; clone_size: -; j_call: TRBJ1-1; cdr3_aa: CAGSPQDRGVLPEAFF; cdr3_nt: TGTGCCGGCTCACCCCAGGACAGGGGAGTACTCCCTGAAGCTTTCTTT
d_call: -; v_call: TRBV6-1; clone_size: -; j_call: TRBJ2-7; cdr3_aa: CASTSSDYNEQYF; cdr3_nt: TGTGCCAGCACCTCTAGCGACTACAACGAGCAGTACTTC
d_call: -; v_call: TRBV5-4; clone_size: -; j_call: TRBJ2-2; cdr3_aa: CASSDAGSANTGELFF; cdr3_nt: TGTGCCAGCAGCGACGCAGGGTCGGCGAACACCGGGGAGCTGTTTTTT